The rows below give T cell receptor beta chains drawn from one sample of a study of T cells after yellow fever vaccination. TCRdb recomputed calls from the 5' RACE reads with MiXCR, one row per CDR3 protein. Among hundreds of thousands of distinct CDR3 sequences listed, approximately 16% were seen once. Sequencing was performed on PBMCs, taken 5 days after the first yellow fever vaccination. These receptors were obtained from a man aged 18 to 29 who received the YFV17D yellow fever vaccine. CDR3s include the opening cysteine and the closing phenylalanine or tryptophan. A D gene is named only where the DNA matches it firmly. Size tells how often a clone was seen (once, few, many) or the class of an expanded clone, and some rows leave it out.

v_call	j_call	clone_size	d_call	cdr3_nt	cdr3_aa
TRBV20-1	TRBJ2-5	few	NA	TGCAGTGCCCTGACTAGTGCGGAGACCCAGTACTTC	CSALTSAETQYF
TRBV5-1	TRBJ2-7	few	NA	TGCGCCAGCACTCCCACCTCTCCCGCTAGCTCCTACGAGCAGTACTTC	CASTPTSPASSYEQYF
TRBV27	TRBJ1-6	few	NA	TGTGCCAGCAGTTTGGGGAGGGACACTAGAGCACCCCTCCACTTT	CASSLGRDTRAPLHF
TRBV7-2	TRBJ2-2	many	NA	TGTGCCAGCAGCAATATACGGGGCGGGGAGCTGTTTTTT	CASSNIRGGELFF
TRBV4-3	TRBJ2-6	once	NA	TGCGCCAGCAGCCAAGGGGGCGGAGGGGCCAACGTCCTGACTTTC	CASSQGGGGANVLTF
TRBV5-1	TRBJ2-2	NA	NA	TGCGCCAGCAGTTTACGTACGAGGGAATCGGAGGAGCTGTTTTTT	CASSLRTRESEELFF
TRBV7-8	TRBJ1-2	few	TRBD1	TGTGCCAGCAGCCGTATGGGACAGGGAAACAACTATGGCTACACCTTC	CASSRMGQGNNYGYTF
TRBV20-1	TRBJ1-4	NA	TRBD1	TGCAGTGCTCCCCGGACAGGGAAAGATGAAAAACTGTTTTTT	CSAPRTGKDEKLFF
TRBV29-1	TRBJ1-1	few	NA	TGCAGCATCCCGGGGGCGAGAACTGAAGCTTTCTTT	CSIPGARTEAFF
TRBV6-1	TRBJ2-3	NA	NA	TGTGCCAGCATGTCTGTGGGGGGGCAGAATACGCAGTATTTT	CASMSVGGQNTQYF
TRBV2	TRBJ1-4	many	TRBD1	TGTGCCAGCAGTAGTTGGACAGGGACCAATGAAAAACTGTTTTTT	CASSSWTGTNEKLFF
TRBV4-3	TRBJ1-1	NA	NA	TGCGCCAGCAGCCAAGACGGTGGGACATTAGTTAACACTGAAGCTTTCTTT	CASSQDGGTLVNTEAFF
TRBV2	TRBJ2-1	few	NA	TGTGCCAGCAGGAAGGAGAGGGGGGAAGGAAATGAGCAGTTCTTC	CASRKERGEGNEQFF
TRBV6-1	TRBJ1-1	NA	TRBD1	TGTGCCAGCAGGGGGACAGGGGGGTATAACACTGAAGCTTTCTTT	CASRGTGGYNTEAFF
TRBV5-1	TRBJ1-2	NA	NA	TGCGCCAGCAGCCCAGAGGGGGGCACGGCCTATGGCTACACCTTC	CASSPEGGTAYGYTF
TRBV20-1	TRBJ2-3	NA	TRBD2	TGCAGTGCACGCGGGGGAACTAGCACAGATACGCAGTATTTT	CSARGGTSTDTQYF
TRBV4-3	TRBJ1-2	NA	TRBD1	TGCGCCAGCAGCCCGCGGGACAGGGGGAACTATGGCTACACCTTC	CASSPRDRGNYGYTF
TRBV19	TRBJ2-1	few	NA	TGTGCCAGTAGTATTGCGAAACTGTCGGATCGTAGCTCCTACAATGAGCAGTTCTTC	CASSIAKLSDRSSYNEQFF
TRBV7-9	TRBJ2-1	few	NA	TGTGCCAGCAGCTTATGGTCCCGGTCGGGGATCTACAATGAGCAGTTCTTC	CASSLWSRSGIYNEQFF
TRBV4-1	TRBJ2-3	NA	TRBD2	TGCGCCAGCAGCCAATCACCCAAGGGAGGGTCGAGCACAGATACGCAGTATTTT	CASSQSPKGGSSTDTQYF
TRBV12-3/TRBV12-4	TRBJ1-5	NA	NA	TGTGCCAGCAGTTGGAGGGCAGGGAATCAGCCCCAGCATTTT	CASSWRAGNQPQHF
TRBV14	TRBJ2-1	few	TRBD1	TGTGCCAGCAGCAAGGGACAGGGAAACTACAATGAGCAGTTCTTC	CASSKGQGNYNEQFF
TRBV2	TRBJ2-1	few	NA	TGTGCCAACCGGGACAACAACAATGAGCAGTTCTTC	CANRDNNNEQFF
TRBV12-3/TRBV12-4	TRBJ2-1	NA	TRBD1	TGTGCCAGCAGTCGGACAGGCTCCTACAATGAGCAGTTCTTC	CASSRTGSYNEQFF
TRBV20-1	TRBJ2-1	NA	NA	TGCAGTGCTAGATGGGGGCCTTTCAATGAGCAGTTCTTC	CSARWGPFNEQFF
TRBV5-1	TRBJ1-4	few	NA	TGCGCCAGCAGCCATCGAACAGCCACAACTAATGAAAAACTGTTTTTT	CASSHRTATTNEKLFF
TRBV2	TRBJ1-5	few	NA	TGTGCCAGCAGATACAGGGTTTATAGCAATCAGCCCCAGCATTTT	CASRYRVYSNQPQHF
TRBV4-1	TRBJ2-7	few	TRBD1	TGCGCCAGCAGCCAAGAAACAGGGGGCAGGTACGAGCAGTACTTC	CASSQETGGRYEQYF
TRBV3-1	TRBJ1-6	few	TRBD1	TGTGCCAGCAGCCCAAACAGGGGTGGGTCACCCCTCCACTTT	CASSPNRGGSPLHF
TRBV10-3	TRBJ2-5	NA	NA	TGTGCCATCAGTGAGTCGGACACCCTGAGGGAGACCCAGTACTTC	CAISESDTLRETQYF
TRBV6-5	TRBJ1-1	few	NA	TGTGCCAGCAGTCACCTAAGCGGGGGGAATTCTGAAGCTTTCTTT	CASSHLSGGNSEAFF
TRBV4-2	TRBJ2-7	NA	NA	TGTGCCAGCAGCCAAGATCCGAAAGGAACCTACGAGCAGTACTTC	CASSQDPKGTYEQYF
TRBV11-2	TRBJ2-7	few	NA	TGTGCCAGCAGCTTAGAATCCCCCTATCCCTATGCCTACGAGCAGTACTTC	CASSLESPYPYAYEQYF
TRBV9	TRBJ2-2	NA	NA	TGTGCCAGCAGCGTTCAATCGATAAGCGGCAGGGAGCTGTTTTTT	CASSVQSISGRELFF
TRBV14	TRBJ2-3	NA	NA	TGTGCCAGCAGCCAAAGGGCACCGAGGAGATACACAGATACGCAGTATTTT	CASSQRAPRRYTDTQYF
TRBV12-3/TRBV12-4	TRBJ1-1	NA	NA	TGTGCCAGCAGTTTATCGGCCCAAATTGATCCCTTCTTT	CASSLSAQIDPFF
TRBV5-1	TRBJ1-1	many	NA	TGCGCCAGCAGCCTCAACAGGGACCGGGGCACTGAAGCTTTCTTT	CASSLNRDRGTEAFF
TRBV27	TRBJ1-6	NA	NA	TGTGCCAGCAGTCGTCCCGGACAGAGTAATTCACCCCTCCACTTT	CASSRPGQSNSPLHF
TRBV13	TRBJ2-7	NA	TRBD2	TGTGCCAGCAGCCGAGGCCCCTCTAGCGGGGAAGTATTTGGCGAGCAGTACTTC	CASSRGPSSGEVFGEQYF
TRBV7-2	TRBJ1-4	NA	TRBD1	TGTGCCAGCAGCCCCCGGACAGGGCGTAATGAAAAACTGTTTTTT	CASSPRTGRNEKLFF
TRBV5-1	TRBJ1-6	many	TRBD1	TGCGCCAGCAGCTTGGAAGGGACAGGGGTTTCACCCCTCCACTTT	CASSLEGTGVSPLHF
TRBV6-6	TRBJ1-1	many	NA	TGTGCCAGCAGCTACACGGGGAACACTGAAGCTTTCTTT	CASSYTGNTEAFF
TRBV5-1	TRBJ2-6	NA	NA	TGCGCCAGCAGCTTGGTAGGGCAGGGTTTTAGCTCTGGGGCCAACGTCCTGACTTTC	CASSLVGQGFSSGANVLTF
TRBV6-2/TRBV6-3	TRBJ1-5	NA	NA	TGTGCCAGCAGTGCGGAAAGGGGACGGGCTCAGCCCCAGCATTTT	CASSAERGRAQPQHF
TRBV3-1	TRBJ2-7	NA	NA	TGTGCCACCAGCCAAGAGGGCAGCTACGAGCAGTACTTC	CATSQEGSYEQYF
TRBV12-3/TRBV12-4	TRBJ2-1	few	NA	TGTGCCATCACCTCAAATAGATCTTTCTACAATGAGCAGTTCTTC	CAITSNRSFYNEQFF
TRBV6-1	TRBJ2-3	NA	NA	TGTGCCAGCAATCCACTACTTACAGGGACCCAGACGCAGTATTTT	CASNPLLTGTQTQYF
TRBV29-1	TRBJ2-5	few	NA	TGCAGCGTTGAAGATGGGGTTCTCCAGTACTTC	CSVEDGVLQYF
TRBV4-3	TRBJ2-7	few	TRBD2	TGCGCCAGCAGCCAAGAGGCTAGCGGGGGCAGCTCCTACGAGCAGTACTTC	CASSQEASGGSSYEQYF
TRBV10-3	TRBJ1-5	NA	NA	TGTGCCATCAGTGAGTCTGGTGTCCGTAGCAATCAGCCCCAGCATTTT	CAISESGVRSNQPQHF
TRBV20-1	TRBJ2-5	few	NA	TGCAGTGCTAGACACCCGGGTGAAGAGACCCAGTACTTC	CSARHPGEETQYF
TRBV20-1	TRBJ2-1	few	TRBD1	TGCAGTGCTAGTCCCGGCTACAGGGGCAATGAGCAGTTCTTC	CSASPGYRGNEQFF
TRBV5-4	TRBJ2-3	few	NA	TGTGCCAGCAGCGCCCCGCAGGGGGATACGCAGTATTTT	CASSAPQGDTQYF
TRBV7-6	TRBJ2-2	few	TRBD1	TGTGCCAGCAGCCGCCCGCGATTAACCGACAGGGGTGGCACCGGGGAGCTGTTTTTT	CASSRPRLTDRGGTGELFF
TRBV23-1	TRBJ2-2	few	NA	TGCGCCAGCAGTCAATGGAACAGGGCGGATACCGGGGAGCTGTTTTTT	CASSQWNRADTGELFF
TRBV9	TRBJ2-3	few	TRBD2	TGTGCCAGCAGCGTAAGAAGCGGGGGCACAGATACGCAGTATTTT	CASSVRSGGTDTQYF
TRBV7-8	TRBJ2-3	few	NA	TGTGCCAGCAGCTTAATAAACCAGATTAAGGATACGCAGTATTTT	CASSLINQIKDTQYF